This TCR beta chain was identified during a study of cytomegalovirus exposure and HLA in healthy donors (TCRdb year 2017). At the level of the whole study: An earlier analysis of more than 550 of the donors reported approximately 280 Gb of sequence data and 95 million to 130 million unique TCR beta sequences obtained from about 179 million T cells. Both class I and class II loci were covered by HLA typing, at four-digit resolution. In an earlier analysis of over 550 of the donors, high-throughput TCR beta sequencing was used to judge whether each TCR beta V gene segment behaved as functional or pseudogenic. To study patterns of TCR occurrence, a later analysis re-analyzed previously published TCR beta repertoires from 600 to 750 donors and added high-resolution HLA genotyping. The T cell repertoires of several hundred subjects were profiled by immunosequencing and related to cytomegalovirus serostatus. Donor age, sex, ethnicity and CMV serostatus were compiled together with the repertoire data. An early release that covered fewer than 800 HLA-typed donors contained around 330 gigabases of sequencing data and tens of millions of unique TCR sequences. Of the roughly 400 genotyped donors, approximately 82% fell in the genetic ancestry cluster associated with self-reported Caucasian donors. The study aimed to test whether signatures of past pathogen exposure could be identified by cataloging public T cell receptors. Every repertoire in the discovery cohort had been generated on one and the same sequencing platform. Typing coverage varied by locus: roughly 620-640 donors for A, B, C, DRB1 and DQB1; about 520 for DQA1; about 590 for DPA1; roughly 470 for DPB1. A later genetic analysis took genome-wide SNP genotypes for about three fifths of the 666 donors and used that subset as a discovery cohort. Besides the first cohort of about 730 subjects, a separate validation cohort made up of 90 to 150 different subjects was used. The later analysis used no new phenotypic data to find candidate immune exposures, relying instead on TCR beta sequences and their occurrence across donors. About five DR-DQ haplotypes were treated as single units for association and clustering because of strong linkage in the cohort. Among several hundred genotyped donors of the cohort, an average of around 250,000 unique TCR beta nucleotide sequences was sequenced per donor, of which about 18% were non-productive. The study combined high-throughput TCR immunosequencing, statistical association of individual TCRs with disease status, and machine learning to predict cytomegalovirus infection status. Here is what the overall study found, with its caveats: In an earlier analysis of around 600 of the donors, most TCR beta V segments were observed in productive rearrangements about 87% or about 30% of the time, broadly matching IMGT annotations. In a later analysis, some 18,000 TCR beta sequences were associated with specific HLA alleles at a false discovery rate of 0.05. A later analysis found that TCR association rates varied across HLA loci, with DRB1 alleles showing the most associated TCRs and HLA-C alleles the fewest. Several of the top co-occurrence clusters appeared to be linked to parvovirus B19, influenza, CMV and Epstein-Barr virus, according to a later analysis. According to a later analysis, most CMV-associated TCR beta chains appeared to be HLA-restricted, and the HLA associations seemed to be driven largely by CMV exposure. A cluster of highly shared sequence variants was judged likely to be a technical artifact of the sequencing pipeline. Because counts were too low, 15 to 20 rarely observed V segments, including chromosome 9 orphons, were left out of the earlier analysis of 500 to 750 of the donors. Correlated functional status among segregating V segments might reflect linkage disequilibrium, but an unknown experimental factor could not be ruled out. Three of the identified cytomegalovirus-associated TCR beta chains were confirmed in vitro to be specific for cytomegalovirus antigens. A further reported finding was that TCR beta sequences accurately predicted the HLA-A and HLA-B alleles for most subjects in the first cohort. The study gave a list of 150 to 200 TCR beta chains associated with cytomegalovirus. When HLA alleles, especially DR and DQ, strongly co-occurred, TCR associations were difficult to assign to individual alleles. According to the authors, the approach could potentially be generalized to other disease states and immunological phenotypes. A later analysis found that HLA-associated TCR beta chains were more clonally expanded and had lower generation probabilities than equally common non-associated chains. CMV serostatus was the only immune exposure information available for the cohort. Compared with the 666-donor mean, donors in an Asian-associated ancestry cluster had fewer N-insertions in productive TCRs, according to a later genetic analysis. In this cohort, only TCR beta chains were sequenced, and detectable features were limited by the absence of alpha or paired-chain data. V-gene and J-gene trimming of TCR beta chains was associated with a missense DCLRE1C variant in a later genetic analysis, and the association was replicated in an independent cohort. The 87-base-pair reads could not distinguish some IMGT-functional V segments, including TRBV6-2 and TRBV6-3, so those segments were excluded. While some public TCRs were present in many individuals, most TCR sequences turned up only very rarely across donors. Because HLA typing was missing for some donors at each locus, association tests included only the typed subset. Presence/absence analyses assumed roughly uniform sequencing depth across donors, an assumption that may not hold. In both the original and validation cohorts, the classifier was reported to diagnose cytomegalovirus status with high specificity and sensitivity.

The germline V gene yields MGHRA for CDR1 and YSYEKL for CDR2. Inclusive of the bounding cysteine and phenylalanine, the CDR3 is 14 residues long. The CDR3 DNA has 42 bases and is translated from base 1. The cohort consisted of some 730 healthy bone marrow donors. All cohort members were sampled while nominally healthy, although unrecorded immune exposures were likely present. The donor was CMV seropositive and was included in the group of 290 or so seropositive cohort members. A peripheral blood sample was provided by each donor, and peripheral blood mononuclear cells were used for TCR beta sequencing. Genomic DNA extraction from the blood cell samples was performed with the Qiagen DNeasy Blood Extraction Kit. The library relied on the immunoSEQ multiplex PCR assay. A mixture of 60 forward primers for TCR Vbeta segments and 13 reverse primers for TCR Jbeta segments was used in the multiplex PCR. A multiplex PCR assay on genomic DNA amplified the CDR3 region of rearranged TCR beta genes. On the Illumina HiSeq System, the amplified TCR beta libraries were sequenced as 87-base-pair reads. Regarding the original processing steps: A later analysis counted about 80 million unique TCR beta chains across the 600 to 850 repertoires, and around 12 million of these chains were shared by at least two donors. To remove PCR and sequencing errors, raw reads were error-corrected and collapsed into unique sequences using a nearest-neighbor algorithm that merged closely related sequences. To assign V, D and J gene segments, CDR3 sequences were aligned to IMGT reference sequences. For a sequence to be retained, a match of at least six nucleotides to both a V gene segment and a J gene segment was required. A rearrangement was called productive if the CDR3 had no stop codons and remained in frame with V and J, and every other rearrangement was called non-productive. Following IMGT convention, CDR3 was defined as the stretch from the second conserved V-encoded cysteine to the conserved J-encoded phenylalanine. In an earlier analysis of around 640 of the donors, sequences lacking an unambiguous match to a single V gene segment were excluded. An earlier analysis of fewer than 750 of the donors classified V segments as functional when productive rearrangements were above 56.7% and as segregating when the standard deviation between donors was above 5%. To diagnose cytomegalovirus status from the catalog of TCR beta chain sequences, a statistical classification framework was built. A later analysis assigned V and J genes by comparing TCR nucleotide sequences with IMGT/GENE-DB human TR gene sequences. The TCRdist pipeline was used in a later analysis to assign CDR3 sequences and most-parsimonious VDJ recombination scenarios. In a later analysis, each TCR beta chain was defined by its CDR3 amino acid sequence together with its V-gene family, and reads without a unique V-gene family were excluded. To address suspected cross-contamination and a sequencing artifact, a later analysis removed around 590 highly shared, low-generation-probability nucleotide sequences. A later analysis calculated a clonal expansion index for each public chain from normalized within-repertoire ranks of inferred template counts. In a later analysis, generation probabilities were computed using a VDJ recombination model fitted to out-of-frame rearrangements, and the results were checked against IGoR. In a later analysis, TCR-TCR, TCR-HLA and TCR-CMV co-occurrence was scored with hypergeometric tests, and a repertoire-size bias correction was applied to TCR pairs. False discovery rates were estimated in a later analysis by permuting HLA or CMV assignments 20 times. In a later analysis, co-occurring TCRs were grouped with DBSCAN, and TCRdist sequence similarity was added when clustering was performed within HLA-allele-positive subsets. Repertoires with fewer than 30,000 or more than 120,000 public chains were left out of co-occurrence clustering, as were five repertoires with anomalous nucleotide sharing. TCRdb holds this immuneACCESS table with in-frame rearrangements only. Some clones are missing; in checked studies, unresolved V genes explain under half, and the rest has no known cause. The D gene and trimming were derived from the DNA, and the V and J assignments and clone size from that table. The sample table records fewer than 85,000 clones. The ten largest clones add up to roughly 13% of the sample.

For this clone: Its target antigen remains unknown. At one end the junction does not follow the germline gene, possibly because of a read error.

The sequencing sample was made of PBMCs. The V and J genes are TRBV4-1 and TRBJ2-1; the D gene lacks a confident call. The sequence was collected from a man over 45 in good health and CMV-seropositive. The DNA sequence is as follows: TGCGCCAGCACCCAAGGCGGCTCCTACAATGAGCAGTTCTTC. This encodes CASTQGGSYNEQFF.